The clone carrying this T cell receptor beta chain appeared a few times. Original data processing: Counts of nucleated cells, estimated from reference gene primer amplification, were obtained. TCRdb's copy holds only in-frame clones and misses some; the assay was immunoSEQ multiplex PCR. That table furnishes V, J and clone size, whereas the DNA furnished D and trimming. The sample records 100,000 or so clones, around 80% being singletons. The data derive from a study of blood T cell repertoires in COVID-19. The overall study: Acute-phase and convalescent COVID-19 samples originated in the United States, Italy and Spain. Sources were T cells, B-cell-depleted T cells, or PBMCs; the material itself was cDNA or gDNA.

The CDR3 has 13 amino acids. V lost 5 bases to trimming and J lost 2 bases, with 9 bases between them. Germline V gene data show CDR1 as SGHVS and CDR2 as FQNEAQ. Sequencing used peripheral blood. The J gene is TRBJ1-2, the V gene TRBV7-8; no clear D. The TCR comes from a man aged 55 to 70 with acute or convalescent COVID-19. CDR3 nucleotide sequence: TGTGCCAGCAGCCCTCCAGCGAACTATGGCTACACCTTC. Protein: CASSPPANYGYTF.